Listed here are 30 T cell receptor beta chains from one sample, sequenced in a study of blood T cell repertoires in COVID-19. The repertoire was sequenced with immunoSEQ multiplex PCR; TCRdb's copy has only in-frame clones and lacks some. Among around 100,000 clones listed, roughly 84% were seen once. Sequencing input: peripheral blood. The receptors originated from a human donor in a cohort sampled during active or convalescent COVID-19.

The chain uses TRBV7-3 and TRBJ1-1; D is unclear. This CDR3 has 14 amino acids. V lost 7 bases, J lost 4 bases, and 16 bases lay in between. Germline V gene sequence: CDR1 SGHTA, CDR2 FQGTGA. The CDR3 DNA follows: TGTGCCAGCACCACGAGGTTAGAGGGCACTGAAGCTTTCTTT. Its translation is CASTTRLEGTEAFF.

The chain uses TRBV25-1 and TRBJ1-1; TRBD1 agrees at 8 bases. Germline CDR1 and CDR2: MGHDK and SYGVNS. CDR3 size: 14 residues. V lost 4 bases, J lost 5 bases, and 6 bases stayed unmatched. As DNA, the CDR3 is TGTGCCAGCAGTGTTCCAGGGGGCGGGACTGAAGCTTTCTTT. This codes for CASSVPGGGTEAFF.

The CDR3 here is CASSIREGNQPQHF. Written as DNA, the CDR3 is TGTGCCAGCAGTATCCGGGAAGGGAATCAGCCCCAGCATTTT. The rearrangement joins TRBV2 to TRBJ1-5; D ambiguous. Germline loops: CDR1 SNHLY, CDR2 FYNNEI. V lost 5 bases to trimming and J lost 4 bases, with 12 bases between them. The CDR3 contains 14 residues.

The chain uses TRBV7-2 and TRBJ1-5; D remains ambiguous. The V gene lost 2 bases and the J gene lost 1 base, with 9 bases spanning the gap. Germline V gene data show CDR1 as SGHTA and CDR2 as FQGNSA. The CDR3 length is 15 residues. CDR3 in amino acids: CASSLLYGSNQPQHF. In DNA, the CDR3 is TGTGCCAGCAGCTTATTATACGGGAGCAATCAGCCCCAGCATTTT.

The V gene is TRBV5-6, the J gene TRBJ2-7; no definite D call. V lost 2 bases and J 0 bases, leaving 12 bases between the germline ends. The CDR3 runs 15 residues. Per germline, CDR1 SGHDT and CDR2 YYEEEE. CDR3 loop: CASSFGLADSYEQYF. In DNA form, the CDR3 reads TGTGCCAGCAGCTTTGGTCTGGCAGACTCCTACGAGCAGTACTTC.

This chain joins TRBV11-3 and TRBJ1-4; 9 nucleotides line up with TRBD1. Unmatched junction bases numbered 6, after V lost 5 bases and J lost 8 bases. This CDR3 has 14 residues. CDR1 and CDR2 (germline): SGHNT, YENEEA. The DNA for the CDR3 is TGTGCCAGCAGCCCGGGACAGGGAACGGAAAAACTGTTTTTT. As protein: CASSPGQGTEKLFF.

The chain combines TRBV6-8 with TRBJ1-2, with 8 bases lining up with TRBD1. V trimming: 6 bases; J trimming: 6 bases; junction bases outside the gene matches: 6. Germline V lookup: CDR1 MNHGY, CDR2 SAAAGT. This CDR3 has 13 residues. Written as DNA, the CDR3 is TGTGCCAGCAGACCCGACAGGGGTAATGGCTACACCTTC. Amino acids: CASRPDRGNGYTF.

The rearrangement uses TRBV18 and TRBJ1-1; D is unresolved. Germline V CDR1 and CDR2: KGHSH, LQKENI. The CDR3 totals 14 residues. Trimming stripped 0 bases from V and 5 bases from J, with 10 bases between. The CDR3 DNA is TGTGCCAGCTCACCACCCAATTCGGGGACTGAAGCTTTCTTT. Its protein product is CASSPPNSGTEAFF.

This clone was seen a handful of times. This chain joins TRBV7-2 and TRBJ2-5, with 7 nucleotides matching TRBD2. The CDR3 runs to 13 residues. V lost 5 bases to trimming and J lost 7 bases; unmatched junction nucleotides: 7. The germline CDR1 and CDR2 sequences are SGHTA and FQGNSA. The CDR3 DNA reads as TGTGCCAGCAGCGGAGCGGGGACCTGGACCCAGTACTTC. Encoded protein: CASSGAGTWTQYF.

This sequence joins TRBV7-2 and TRBJ2-7, with 8 bases fitting TRBD2. This CDR3 has 15 residues. J gave up 3 bases and V 6 bases, and 10 bases lay outside the gene matches. Germline CDR1 SGHTA, CDR2 FQGNSA. The CDR3 sequence is CASSHAGTRDYEQYF. In DNA, the CDR3 is TGTGCCAGCAGTCATGCCGGGACTAGGGACTACGAGCAGTACTTC.

The genes are TRBV19 and TRBJ2-5; 9 nucleotides line up with TRBD1. J lost 5 bases, V lost 5 bases, and 3 bases had no gene match. This CDR3 region has 13 residues. Per germline, CDR1 LNHDA and CDR2 SQIVND (reference sequence). CDR3 nucleotides: TGTGCCAGTAGTCCACAGGGGGCCGAGACCCAGTACTTC. It encodes CASSPQGAETQYF.

The genes are TRBV11-2 and TRBJ1-5; TRBD1 aligns across 7 bases. The germline gives CDR1 SGHAT, CDR2 FQNNGV. Trimming at V came to 5 bases and at J to 0 bases, leaving 4 bases not matched to a gene. The CDR3 runs 15 residues. The CDR3 bases are TGTGCCAGCAGCAGAGACAGGGATAGCAATCAGCCCCAGCATTTT. It specifies CASSRDRDSNQPQHF.

The chain links TRBV5-1 to TRBJ2-3, with a tentative D call TRBD1 (8 bases). Germline V gene sequence: CDR1 SGHRS, CDR2 YFSETQ. V gave up 10 bases and J gave up 2 bases, with 17 bases separating them. This CDR3 contains 14 residues. The CDR3 DNA is TGCGCCTGTACAGGGGGGGATCCCACAGATACGCAGTATTTT. Encoded protein: CACTGGDPTDTQYF.

The chain employs TRBV30 and TRBJ1-2; 9 bases map to TRBD1. The CDR3 runs 13 residues. The J segment lost 6 bases and the V segment lost 5 bases, leaving 7 bases of the junction unmatched. Germline CDR1 GTSNPN, CDR2 SVGIG (reference sequence). CDR3 region: CAWSEGQGNGYTF. As DNA, the CDR3 is TGTGCCTGGTCGGAGGGACAGGGAAATGGCTACACCTTC.

The chain couples TRBV28 to TRBJ2-6, with TRBD1 matching over 7 bases. CDR1 is MDHEN and CDR2 is SYDVKM in the germline V gene. The V and J ends lost 6 bases and 0 bases, in that order; junction bases with no gene match: 11. CDR3 size: 18 residues. CDR3 sequence (DNA): TGTGCCAGCAGCCGAAACCGGGACAGTTCCTCTGGGGCCAACGTCCTGACTTTC. Translating gives CASSRNRDSSSGANVLTF.

The rearrangement uses TRBV4-2 and TRBJ2-2; D is perhaps TRBD2 (5 bases). From germline, CDR1 is LGHNA and CDR2 YNFKEQ. Trimming pared 4 bases from V and 3 bases from J, leaving 9 bases between. The CDR3 sequence is 14 residues long. CDR3 DNA sequence: TGTGCCAGCAGCCGGGAGAGGGACACCGGGGAGCTGTTTTTT. Amino acids: CASSRERDTGELFF.

The chain joins TRBV7-2 to TRBJ1-2; 8 bases match TRBD1. Trimming at V came to 0 bases and at J to 4 bases, leaving 7 bases not matched to a gene. CDR1 SGHTA and CDR2 FQGNSA come from the germline V gene. CDR3 size: 16 residues. The CDR3 loop is CASSLASTGGSYGYTF. The CDR3 coding sequence is TGTGCCAGCAGCTTAGCTTCTACAGGGGGTTCCTATGGCTACACCTTC.

The chain couples TRBV15 to TRBJ1-1; D unclear. This CDR3 spans 15 amino acids. The germline V and J ends were trimmed by 0 bases and 1 base, with 9 bases remaining between them. Germline V gene sequence: CDR1 LNHNV, CDR2 YYDKDF (reference sequence). CDR3 sequence (DNA): TGTGCCACCAGCAGAGATAGCGACACGAACACTGAAGCTTTCTTT. Translating gives CATSRDSDTNTEAFF. The full variable domain, in which reference TRBV15 and TRBJ1-1 provide the parts outside the CDR3, is DAMVIQNPRYQVTQFGKPVTLSCSQTLNHNVMYWYQQKSSQAPKLLFHYYDKDFNNEADTPDNFQSRRPNTSFCFLDIRSPGLGDTAMYLCATSRDSDTNTEAFFGQGTRLTVV.

CDR3 in DNA: TGTGCCAGCAGTGCTGACCTCCGGGACAGGGTTTTATACGAGCAGTACTTC. Translating gives CASSADLRDRVLYEQYF. V gene TRBV6-1 combines with J gene TRBJ2-7; TRBD1 matches 9 bases. This CDR3 region has 17 residues. V shed 4 bases and J 4 bases; nucleotides not matched to a gene: 14. Germline values: CDR1 MNHNS, CDR2 SASEGT.

CDR3 in amino acids: CASSSGQARGYTF. The CDR3 DNA sequence: TGTGCCAGCAGTTCGGGACAGGCGCGTGGCTACACCTTC. The chain uses TRBV12-3 or TRBV12-4 and TRBJ1-2, with 8 nucleotides matching TRBD1. V shed 4 bases, J shed 7 bases, and the junction held 5 bases outside the gene matches. The length of the CDR3 is 13 residues.

This clone was counted a few times. The chain joins TRBV6-6 to TRBJ1-3; D ambiguous. Per the germline V gene, CDR1 is MNHNY and CDR2 is SVGAGI (reference sequence). Trimming removed 2 bases from V and 0 bases from J, with 8 bases in between. This CDR3 comprises 15 residues. The CDR3 loop is CASSYPRNSGNTIYF. The CDR3, as DNA: TGTGCCAGCAGTTACCCGCGGAACTCTGGAAACACCATATATTTT.

The chain combines TRBV6-5 with TRBJ2-7, with D perhaps matching TRBD2 (5 bases). Germline CDR1 reads MNHEY; CDR2 reads SVGAGI. This CDR3 has 13 amino acids. Trimming took off 8 bases at V and 4 bases at J, with 15 bases between the two ends. In DNA form, the CDR3 reads TGTGCCAGCGCCGGGGAGAGTTCGTACGAGCAGTACTTC. Its translation: CASAGESSYEQYF.

Here the CDR3 reads CASMLAAYSGANVLTF. Written as DNA, the CDR3 is TGTGCCAGCATGTTGGCGGCCTACTCTGGGGCCAACGTCCTGACTTTC. This chain connects TRBV27 to TRBJ2-6; D is unresolved. The CDR3 has 16 residues. CDR1 and CDR2 from the germline V gene are MNHEY and SMNVEV (reference sequence). V lost 7 bases and J lost 0, with 13 bases in between.

This clone appeared many times. V gene TRBV19 combines with J gene TRBJ2-2, with a tentative D call TRBD1 (6 bases). Germline V gene sequence: CDR1 LNHDA, CDR2 SQIVND (reference sequence). With 3 bases removed from V and 8 bases from J, the gap between germline ends came to 13 bases. This CDR3 is built from 14 residues. The CDR3 nucleotides are TGTGCCAGTAGTATGGGGGCGCACCAAGGGGAGCTGTTTTTT. Its translation: CASSMGAHQGELFF. The full variable domain, with the rest looked up from reference TRBV19 and TRBJ2-2, is DGGITQSPKYLFRKEGQNVTLSCEQNLNHDAMYWYRQDPGQGLRLIYYSQIVNDFQKGDIAEGYSVSREKKESFPLTVTSAQKNPTAFYLCASSMGAHQGELFFGEGSRLTVL.

The chain employs TRBV5-6 and TRBJ1-1, with D perhaps TRBD1 (5 bases). Germline CDR1 reads SGHDT; CDR2 reads YYEEEE. The V end was cut by 3 bases, the J end by 5 bases, with 17 bases between. The CDR3 has 15 residues. The CDR3 nucleotides read TGTGCCAGCAGCTCAGGTCAGGGCCTAGGGACTGAAGCTTTCTTT. As protein: CASSSGQGLGTEAFF.

This chain connects TRBV5-4 to TRBJ1-5, with D possibly matching TRBD1 (5 bases). Germline assignment: CDR1 SGHNT and CDR2 YYREEE (reference sequence). This CDR3 region has 13 residues. The V end lost 3 bases, the J end lost 4 bases, and 8 bases lay between the germline ends. The DNA for the CDR3 is TGTGCCAGCAGCTCGGGGGGGAATCAGCCCCAGCATTTT. As protein: CASSSGGNQPQHF.

The chain uses TRBV4-1 and TRBJ2-1; 8 nucleotides line up with TRBD2. Unmatched junction bases numbered 4, after V lost 4 bases and J lost 2 bases. The CDR3 length is 15 residues. Germline V gene lookup returns CDR1 MGHRA and CDR2 YSYEKL. The CDR3 is CASSRSGGAYNEQFF. CDR3 DNA: TGCGCCAGCAGCCGGAGCGGGGGTGCCTACAATGAGCAGTTCTTC.

J is TRBJ1-3 and V is TRBV19; a weak D match, TRBD1 (6 bases). Germline assignment: CDR1 LNHDA and CDR2 SQIVND (reference sequence). The CDR3 is 15 residues long. Trimming cost V 4 bases and J 4 bases, with 14 bases left between them. In nucleotides, the CDR3 is TGTGCCAGTAGTAAACAGGGTTCTTACGGAAACACCATATATTTT. Translating gives CASSKQGSYGNTIYF.

The chain links TRBV18 to TRBJ2-5; D ambiguous. This CDR3 contains 12 residues. CDR1 is KGHSH, CDR2 LQKENI, per germline. V lost 3 bases to trimming and J lost 5 bases, with 7 bases between them. CDR3 amino acids: CASSPVRETQYF. In DNA form, the CDR3 reads TGTGCCAGCTCACCCGTGCGGGAGACCCAGTACTTC.

V and J are TRBV16 and TRBJ2-1; no reliable D call. CDR3 length: 14 residues. Germline V CDR1 and CDR2: KGHSY, FQNENV. Trimming removed 1 base at V and 0 bases at J, with 4 bases between. For the CDR3, the DNA is TGTGCCAGCAGCCAATTCGGCTCCTACAATGAGCAGTTCTTC. Its protein is CASSQFGSYNEQFF.